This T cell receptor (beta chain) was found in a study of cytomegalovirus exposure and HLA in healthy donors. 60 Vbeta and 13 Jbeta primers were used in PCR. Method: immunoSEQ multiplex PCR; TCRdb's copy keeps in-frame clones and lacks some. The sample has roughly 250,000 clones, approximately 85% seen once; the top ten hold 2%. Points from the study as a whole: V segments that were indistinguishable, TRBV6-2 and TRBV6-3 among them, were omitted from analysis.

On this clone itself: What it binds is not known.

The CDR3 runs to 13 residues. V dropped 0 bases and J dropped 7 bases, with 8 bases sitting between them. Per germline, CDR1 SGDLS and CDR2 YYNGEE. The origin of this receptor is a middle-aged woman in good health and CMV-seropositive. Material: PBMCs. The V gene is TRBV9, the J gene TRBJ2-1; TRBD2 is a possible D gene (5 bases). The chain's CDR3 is CASSVGERNEQFF. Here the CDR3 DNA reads TGTGCCAGCAGCGTAGGGGAGAGAAATGAGCAGTTCTTC. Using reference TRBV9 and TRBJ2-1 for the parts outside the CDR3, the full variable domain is DSGVTQTPKHLITATGQRVTLRCSPRSGDLSVYWYQQSLDQGLQFLIQYYNGEERAKGNILERFSAQQFPDLHSELNLSSLELGDSALYFCASSVGERNEQFFGPGTRLTVL.